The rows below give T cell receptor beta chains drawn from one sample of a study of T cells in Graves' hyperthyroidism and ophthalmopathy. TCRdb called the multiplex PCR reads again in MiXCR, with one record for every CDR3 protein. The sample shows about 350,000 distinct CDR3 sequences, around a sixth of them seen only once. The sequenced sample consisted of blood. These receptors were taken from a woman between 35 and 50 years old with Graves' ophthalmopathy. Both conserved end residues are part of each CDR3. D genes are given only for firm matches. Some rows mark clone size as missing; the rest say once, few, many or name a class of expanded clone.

cdr3_nt: TGCGCCAGCAGCCAAGAACGAGCAAGACAGGGGGGCGCCGACAAGGGCTACACCTTC
cdr3_aa: CASSQERARQGGADKGYTF
d_call: TRBD1
v_call: TRBV4-1
clone_size: many
j_call: TRBJ1-2

cdr3_nt: TGTGCCATCCGAGGGACAGAGGATCAGCCCCAGCATTTT
cdr3_aa: CAIRGTEDQPQHF
d_call: TRBD1
v_call: TRBV10-3
clone_size: many
j_call: TRBJ1-5

cdr3_nt: TGTGCCAGCAGATCCCCGCCCGGGACAGGGGTTACTGAAGCTTTCTTT
cdr3_aa: CASRSPPGTGVTEAFF
d_call: TRBD1
v_call: TRBV6-5
clone_size: many
j_call: TRBJ1-1

cdr3_nt: TGTGCCATCACCTCTGACATGGCGTACGAGCAGTACTTC
cdr3_aa: CAITSDMAYEQYF
d_call: .
v_call: TRBV10-3
clone_size: many
j_call: TRBJ2-7

cdr3_nt: TGTGCCAGCAGACGACAGTCTTTCTCCTCAAACACTGAAGCTTTCTTT
cdr3_aa: CASRRQSFSSNTEAFF
d_call: .
v_call: TRBV6-1
clone_size: .
j_call: TRBJ1-1

cdr3_nt: TGCAGTGCTATTATCCCCGCGGGAGGGCCTGTAGAGCAGTACTTC
cdr3_aa: CSAIIPAGGPVEQYF
d_call: TRBD2
v_call: TRBV20-1
clone_size: many
j_call: TRBJ2-7

cdr3_nt: TGTGCCAGCAGTTACATCCGGGGCACCGGGGAGCTGTTTTTT
cdr3_aa: CASSYIRGTGELFF
d_call: .
v_call: TRBV6-5
clone_size: many
j_call: TRBJ2-2

cdr3_nt: TGTGCCAGCAGCCCCCGGGGACACACCGGGGAGCTGTTTTTT
cdr3_aa: CASSPRGHTGELFF
d_call: .
v_call: TRBV2
clone_size: many
j_call: TRBJ2-2

cdr3_nt: TGTGCCAGCAGCCGAGATAGAGGACAGGGAGTGCTTGGTACGCAGTATTTT
cdr3_aa: CASSRDRGQGVLGTQYF
d_call: TRBD1
v_call: TRBV11-2
clone_size: many
j_call: TRBJ2-3

cdr3_nt: TGTGCCAGCAGTTACTCCGGGACATATTACAGCGGGGAGCTGTTTTTT
cdr3_aa: CASSYSGTYYSGELFF
d_call: .
v_call: TRBV6-5
clone_size: many
j_call: TRBJ2-2

cdr3_nt: TGTGCCAGCAGTGGTGGAGGACTGGTAACCTACGAGCAGTACTTC
cdr3_aa: CASSGGGLVTYEQYF
d_call: .
v_call: TRBV6-1
clone_size: many
j_call: TRBJ2-7

cdr3_nt: TGTGCCAGCAGCTCAGACAGGTTCTACGAGCAGTACTTC
cdr3_aa: CASSSDRFYEQYF
d_call: .
v_call: TRBV7-2
clone_size: many
j_call: TRBJ2-7

cdr3_nt: TGTGCCAGTAGTCGCGTGGGGGGAGGAGTATTGGACGAGCAGTACTTC
cdr3_aa: CASSRVGGGVLDEQYF
d_call: .
v_call: TRBV19
clone_size: many
j_call: TRBJ2-7

cdr3_nt: TGTGCCAGCAGCCAAGTTGGGGGGGCACGCACTGAAGCTTTCTTT
cdr3_aa: CASSQVGGARTEAFF
d_call: .
v_call: TRBV3-1
clone_size: .
j_call: TRBJ1-1

cdr3_nt: TGTGCCAGCAGTTACTCCCCAACTAGCGGGTTGTACAATGAGCAGTTCTTC
cdr3_aa: CASSYSPTSGLYNEQFF
d_call: TRBD2
v_call: TRBV6-2/TRBV6-3
clone_size: .
j_call: TRBJ2-1

cdr3_nt: TGTGCCAGCAGCGAGGGACTGCCCGGGGAGCTGTTTTTT
cdr3_aa: CASSEGLPGELFF
d_call: .
v_call: TRBV9
clone_size: many
j_call: TRBJ2-2

cdr3_nt: TGCGCCAGCAGCCCCCGGGACAACAATTCACCCCTCCACTTT
cdr3_aa: CASSPRDNNSPLHF
d_call: .
v_call: TRBV5-1
clone_size: many
j_call: TRBJ1-6

cdr3_nt: TGTGCCAGCATCGGGACAGGGGACAATCAGCCCCAGCATTTT
cdr3_aa: CASIGTGDNQPQHF
d_call: TRBD1
v_call: TRBV6-1
clone_size: few
j_call: TRBJ1-5

cdr3_nt: TGTGCCAGCAGTAAAGGGACTAGCGGGATAATTGCCTACGAGCAGTACTTC
cdr3_aa: CASSKGTSGIIAYEQYF
d_call: TRBD2
v_call: TRBV12-3/TRBV12-4
clone_size: many
j_call: TRBJ2-7

cdr3_nt: TGTGCCAGCAGCTCCGGGACTAGCGCGAACACCGGGGAGCTGTTTTTT
cdr3_aa: CASSSGTSANTGELFF
d_call: TRBD2
v_call: TRBV12-3/TRBV12-4
clone_size: many
j_call: TRBJ2-2

cdr3_nt: TGCGCCAGCAGCCAAACTACAGGGGGCACTGAAGCTTTCTTT
cdr3_aa: CASSQTTGGTEAFF
d_call: TRBD1
v_call: TRBV4-3
clone_size: many
j_call: TRBJ1-1

cdr3_nt: TGTGCCACCAGCAGAGATGTCGGCGGGAGGGCAGGAGAGACCCAGTACTTC
cdr3_aa: CATSRDVGGRAGETQYF
d_call: TRBD2
v_call: TRBV15
clone_size: .
j_call: TRBJ2-5

cdr3_nt: TGTGCCAGCAGAGTGAAACCGGAGACAGGGGGCAAAAACATTCAGTACTTC
cdr3_aa: CASRVKPETGGKNIQYF
d_call: TRBD1
v_call: TRBV12-3/TRBV12-4
clone_size: .
j_call: TRBJ2-4

cdr3_nt: TGTGCCAGCAGCGTAGCTCTGGGGGGGAGAGAGACCCAGTACTTC
cdr3_aa: CASSVALGGRETQYF
d_call: TRBD2
v_call: TRBV9
clone_size: many
j_call: TRBJ2-5

cdr3_nt: TGTGCCAGTAGTATGTACGGGACGGGAGGGGAGACCCAGTACTTC
cdr3_aa: CASSMYGTGGETQYF
d_call: TRBD2
v_call: TRBV19
clone_size: .
j_call: TRBJ2-5

cdr3_nt: TGTGCCAGCACCCGAGGGGACAGAGATCAGCCCCAGCATTTT
cdr3_aa: CASTRGDRDQPQHF
d_call: TRBD1
v_call: TRBV6-2/TRBV6-3
clone_size: .
j_call: TRBJ1-5

cdr3_nt: TGTGCCAGCAGTTACGGCGGGGGCACCGGGGAGCTGTTTTTT
cdr3_aa: CASSYGGGTGELFF
d_call: TRBD2
v_call: TRBV6-5
clone_size: many
j_call: TRBJ2-2

cdr3_nt: TGTGCCAGCAGCCCTTACGGAAACACCATATATTTT
cdr3_aa: CASSPYGNTIYF
d_call: .
v_call: TRBV28
clone_size: many
j_call: TRBJ1-3